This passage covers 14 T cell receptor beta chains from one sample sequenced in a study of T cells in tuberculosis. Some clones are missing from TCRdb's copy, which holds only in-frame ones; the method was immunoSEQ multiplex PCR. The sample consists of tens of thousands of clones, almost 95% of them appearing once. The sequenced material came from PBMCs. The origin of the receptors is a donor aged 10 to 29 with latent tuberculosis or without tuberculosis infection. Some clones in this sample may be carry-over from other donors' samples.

CDR3 in amino acids: CASSLGLMNTEAFF. DNA of the CDR3: TGTGCCAGCAGCTTGGGACTGATGAACACTGAAGCTTTCTTT. The gene calls are TRBV7-2 and TRBJ1-1, with a weak D call TRBD1 (5 bases). Germline CDR1 SGHTA, CDR2 FQGNSA. Trimming cost V 3 bases and J 0 bases, with 8 bases left between them. The CDR3 spans 14 residues.

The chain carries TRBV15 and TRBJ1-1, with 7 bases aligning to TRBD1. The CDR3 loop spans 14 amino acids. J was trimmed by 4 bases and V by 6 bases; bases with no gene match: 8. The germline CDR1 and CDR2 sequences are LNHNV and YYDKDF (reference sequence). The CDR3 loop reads CATRVGRGSTEAFF. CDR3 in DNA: TGTGCCACCAGAGTGGGCAGGGGGAGCACTGAAGCTTTCTTT. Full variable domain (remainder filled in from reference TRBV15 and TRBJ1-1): DAMVIQNPRYQVTQFGKPVTLSCSQTLNHNVMYWYQQKSSQAPKLLFHYYDKDFNNEADTPDNFQSRRPNTSFCFLDIRSPGLGDTAMYLCATRVGRGSTEAFFGQGTRLTVV.

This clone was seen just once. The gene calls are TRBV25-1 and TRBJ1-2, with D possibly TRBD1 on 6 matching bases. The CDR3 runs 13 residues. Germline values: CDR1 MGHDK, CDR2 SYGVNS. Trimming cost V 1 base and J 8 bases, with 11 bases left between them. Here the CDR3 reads CASSESTGHGYTF. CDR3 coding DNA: TGTGCCAGCAGTGAATCCACAGGGCACGGCTACACCTTC.

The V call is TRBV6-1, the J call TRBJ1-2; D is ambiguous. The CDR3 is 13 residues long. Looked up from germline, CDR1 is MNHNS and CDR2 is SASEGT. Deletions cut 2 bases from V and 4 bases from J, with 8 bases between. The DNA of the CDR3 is TGTGCCAGCAGTGAACACAGTCTCTATGGCTACACCTTC. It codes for CASSEHSLYGYTF.

The CDR3 nucleotides read TGTGCCAGCTCACCTCCGAGCTCTGGGGCCAACGTCCTGACTTTC. It encodes CASSPPSSGANVLTF. This chain links TRBV18 with TRBJ2-6; D call uncertain. Between the trimmed V and J ends, which lost 3 bases and 0 bases, there was a span of 6 bases. Germline CDR1 KGHSH, CDR2 LQKENI. The CDR3 loop spans 15 amino acids. The whole variable domain, filled in from reference TRBV18 and TRBJ2-6, reads NAGVMQNPRHLVRRRGQEARLRCSPMKGHSHVYWYRQLPEEGLKFMVYLQKENIIDESGMPKERFSAEFPKEGPSILRIQQVVRGDSAAYFCASSPPSSGANVLTFGAGSRLTVL.

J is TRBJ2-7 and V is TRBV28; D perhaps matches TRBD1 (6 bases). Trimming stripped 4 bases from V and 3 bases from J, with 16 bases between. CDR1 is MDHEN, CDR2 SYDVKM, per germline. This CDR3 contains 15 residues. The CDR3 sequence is CASSSTPGHRYEQYF. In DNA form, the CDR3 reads TGTGCCAGCAGTTCCACTCCGGGACACCGCTACGAGCAGTACTTC.

The CDR3 spells CASSYSEDNEQFF. CDR3 DNA: TGTGCCAGCAGTTACTCGGAGGACAATGAGCAGTTCTTC. This rearrangement joins TRBV6-5 to TRBJ2-1; tentatively, D is TRBD2 (5 bases). V gave up 0 bases and J gave up 5 bases, with 5 bases separating them. The length of the CDR3 is 13 residues. The germline CDR1 and CDR2 sequences are MNHEY and SVGAGI.

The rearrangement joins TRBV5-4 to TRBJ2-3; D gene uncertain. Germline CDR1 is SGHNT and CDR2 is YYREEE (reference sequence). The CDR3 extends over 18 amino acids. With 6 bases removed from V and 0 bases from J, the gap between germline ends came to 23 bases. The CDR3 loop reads CASMPGPGGSISTDTQYF. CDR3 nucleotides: TGTGCCAGCATGCCAGGCCCCGGTGGCTCCATTAGCACAGATACGCAGTATTTT.

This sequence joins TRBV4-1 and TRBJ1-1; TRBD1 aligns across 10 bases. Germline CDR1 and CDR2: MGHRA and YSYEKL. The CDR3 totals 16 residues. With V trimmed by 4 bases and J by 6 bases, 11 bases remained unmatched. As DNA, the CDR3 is TGCGCCAGCAGCCCGCATGGGGACAGGGGTCACGCTGAAGCTTTCTTT. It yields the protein CASSPHGDRGHAEAFF.

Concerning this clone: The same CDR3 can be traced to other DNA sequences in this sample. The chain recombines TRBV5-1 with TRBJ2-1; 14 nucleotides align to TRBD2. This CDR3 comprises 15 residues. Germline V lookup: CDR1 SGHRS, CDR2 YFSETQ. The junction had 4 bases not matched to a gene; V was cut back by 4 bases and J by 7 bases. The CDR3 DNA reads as TGCGCCAGCAGCGGAGGGACTAGCGGGGGAAATGAGCAGTTCTTC. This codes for CASSGGTSGGNEQFF.

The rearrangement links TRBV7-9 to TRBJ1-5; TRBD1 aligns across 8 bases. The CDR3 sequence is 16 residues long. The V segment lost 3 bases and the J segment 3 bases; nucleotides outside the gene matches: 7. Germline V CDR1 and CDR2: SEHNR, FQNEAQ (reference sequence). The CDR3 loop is CASSFSPRGPNQPQHF. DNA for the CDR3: TGTGCCAGCAGCTTCTCGCCCAGGGGGCCCAATCAGCCCCAGCATTTT.

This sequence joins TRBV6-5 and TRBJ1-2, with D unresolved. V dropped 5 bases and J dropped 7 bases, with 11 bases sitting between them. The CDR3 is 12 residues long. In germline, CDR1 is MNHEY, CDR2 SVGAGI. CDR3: CASSRDSFGYTF. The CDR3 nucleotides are TGTGCCAGCAGTCGGGATTCTTTTGGCTACACCTTC.

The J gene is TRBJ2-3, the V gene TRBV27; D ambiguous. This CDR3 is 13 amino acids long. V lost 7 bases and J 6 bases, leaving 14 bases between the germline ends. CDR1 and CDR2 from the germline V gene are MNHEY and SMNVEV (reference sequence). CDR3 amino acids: CASTLLGSDTQYF. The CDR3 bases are TGTGCCAGCACCCTACTGGGCAGCGATACGCAGTATTTT.

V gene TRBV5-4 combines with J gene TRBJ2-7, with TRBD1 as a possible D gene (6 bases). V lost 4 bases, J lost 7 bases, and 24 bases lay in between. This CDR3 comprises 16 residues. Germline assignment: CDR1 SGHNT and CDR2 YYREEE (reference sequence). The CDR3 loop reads CASSGGGNGPLSEQYF. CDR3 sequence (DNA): TGTGCCAGCAGCGGGGGCGGTAACGGCCCCTTGAGTGAGCAGTACTTC. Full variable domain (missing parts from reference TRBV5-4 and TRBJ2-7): ETGVTQSPTHLIKTRGQQVTLRCSSQSGHNTVSWYQQALGQGPQFIFQYYREEENGRGNFPPRFSGLQFPNYSSELNVNALELDDSALYLCASSGGGNGPLSEQYFGPGTRLTVT.